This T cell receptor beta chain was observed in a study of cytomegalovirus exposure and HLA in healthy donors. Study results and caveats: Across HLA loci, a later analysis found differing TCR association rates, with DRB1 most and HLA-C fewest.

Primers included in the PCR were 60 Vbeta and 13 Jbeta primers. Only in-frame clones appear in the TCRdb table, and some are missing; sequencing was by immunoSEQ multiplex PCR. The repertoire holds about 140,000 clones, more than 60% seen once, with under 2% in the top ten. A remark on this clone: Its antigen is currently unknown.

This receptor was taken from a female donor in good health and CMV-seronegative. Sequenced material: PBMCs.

The CDR3 protein is CASSSQAGVNTEAFF. CDR3 sequence (DNA): TGTGCCAGCAGTTCCCAGGCAGGGGTGAACACTGAAGCTTTCTTT. This chain joins TRBV27 and TRBJ1-1, with D perhaps matching TRBD1 (6 bases). V was clipped by 4 bases and J by 0 bases, with 12 bases between them. The germline V gene encodes CDR1 MNHEY and CDR2 SMNVEV (reference sequence). The CDR3 sequence is 15 residues long.